The 6 T cell receptor beta chains given below trace back to one sample, sequenced in a study of blood T cell repertoires in COVID-19. Profiled with immunoSEQ multiplex PCR; TCRdb holds only in-frame clones, not every one. This table has about 130,000 clones, 74% appearing once. The sequenced sample was peripheral blood. All receptors come from a man older than 75 with COVID-19, enrolled during active disease.

About this clone: The sample holds other DNA sequences that translate to the same CDR3. The chain couples TRBV9 to TRBJ2-3, with a tentative D call TRBD1 (6 bases). Germline values: CDR1 SGDLS, CDR2 YYNGEE. This CDR3 region has 14 residues. V lost 2 bases to trimming and J lost 5 bases, with 12 bases between them. CDR3 in amino acids: CASSVQGSGDTQYF. The CDR3 nucleotides read TGTGCCAGCAGCGTCCAGGGGTCGGGAGATACGCAGTATTTT.

The chain has TRBV29-1 and TRBJ2-7; D is perhaps TRBD1 (6 bases). Trimming removed 4 bases at V and 0 bases at J, with 16 bases between. The CDR3 length is 15 residues. Germline CDR1 and CDR2: SQVTM and ANQGSEA. The CDR3 is CSVAKTGHSSYEQYF. CDR3 nucleotide sequence: TGCAGCGTTGCAAAGACAGGCCACAGCTCCTACGAGCAGTACTTC.

This chain links TRBV5-1 with TRBJ2-6, with a weak D call TRBD1 (6 bases). The length of the CDR3 is 17 residues. V was shortened by 4 bases and J by 0 bases, with 14 bases between the two germline ends. Germline CDR1 reads SGHRS; CDR2 reads YFSETQ. DNA for the CDR3: TGCGCCAGCAGCCCCCGGACAGCCCTCTCTGGGGCCAACGTCCTGACTTTC. Its translation is CASSPRTALSGANVLTF.

V gene TRBV6-5 combines with J gene TRBJ1-1; TRBD1 matches at 9 bases. V lost 0 bases to trimming and J lost 10 bases; unmatched junction nucleotides: 3. Germline lookup yields CDR1 MNHEY and CDR2 SVGAGI. There are 13 residues in the CDR3. CDR3 DNA sequence: TGTGCCAGCAGTTACTCCCGACAGGGGGTAGCTTTCTTT. Translating it yields CASSYSRQGVAFF.

V gene TRBV7-9 combines with J gene TRBJ2-7; 7 bases line up with TRBD1. The V gene end was trimmed by 6 bases and the J gene end by 3 bases; junction bases not matched to a gene: 8. The CDR3 is made up of 14 amino acids. Germline-derived CDR1 and CDR2 are SEHNR and FQNEAQ (reference sequence). CDR3 residues: CASRPRDRDYEQYF. The CDR3 region has the DNA TGTGCCAGCAGACCCCGGGACAGAGACTACGAGCAGTACTTC.

The sample holds a few counts of this clone. The chain carries TRBV28 and TRBJ2-7, with 8 bases that match TRBD2. CDR3 size: 13 residues. V lost 3 bases to trimming and J lost 7 bases; unmatched junction nucleotides: 5. The germline V gene encodes CDR1 MDHEN and CDR2 SYDVKM. CDR3 amino acids: CASSFNGREEQYF. Written as DNA, the CDR3 is TGTGCCAGCAGTTTTAACGGGAGGGAAGAGCAGTACTTC.